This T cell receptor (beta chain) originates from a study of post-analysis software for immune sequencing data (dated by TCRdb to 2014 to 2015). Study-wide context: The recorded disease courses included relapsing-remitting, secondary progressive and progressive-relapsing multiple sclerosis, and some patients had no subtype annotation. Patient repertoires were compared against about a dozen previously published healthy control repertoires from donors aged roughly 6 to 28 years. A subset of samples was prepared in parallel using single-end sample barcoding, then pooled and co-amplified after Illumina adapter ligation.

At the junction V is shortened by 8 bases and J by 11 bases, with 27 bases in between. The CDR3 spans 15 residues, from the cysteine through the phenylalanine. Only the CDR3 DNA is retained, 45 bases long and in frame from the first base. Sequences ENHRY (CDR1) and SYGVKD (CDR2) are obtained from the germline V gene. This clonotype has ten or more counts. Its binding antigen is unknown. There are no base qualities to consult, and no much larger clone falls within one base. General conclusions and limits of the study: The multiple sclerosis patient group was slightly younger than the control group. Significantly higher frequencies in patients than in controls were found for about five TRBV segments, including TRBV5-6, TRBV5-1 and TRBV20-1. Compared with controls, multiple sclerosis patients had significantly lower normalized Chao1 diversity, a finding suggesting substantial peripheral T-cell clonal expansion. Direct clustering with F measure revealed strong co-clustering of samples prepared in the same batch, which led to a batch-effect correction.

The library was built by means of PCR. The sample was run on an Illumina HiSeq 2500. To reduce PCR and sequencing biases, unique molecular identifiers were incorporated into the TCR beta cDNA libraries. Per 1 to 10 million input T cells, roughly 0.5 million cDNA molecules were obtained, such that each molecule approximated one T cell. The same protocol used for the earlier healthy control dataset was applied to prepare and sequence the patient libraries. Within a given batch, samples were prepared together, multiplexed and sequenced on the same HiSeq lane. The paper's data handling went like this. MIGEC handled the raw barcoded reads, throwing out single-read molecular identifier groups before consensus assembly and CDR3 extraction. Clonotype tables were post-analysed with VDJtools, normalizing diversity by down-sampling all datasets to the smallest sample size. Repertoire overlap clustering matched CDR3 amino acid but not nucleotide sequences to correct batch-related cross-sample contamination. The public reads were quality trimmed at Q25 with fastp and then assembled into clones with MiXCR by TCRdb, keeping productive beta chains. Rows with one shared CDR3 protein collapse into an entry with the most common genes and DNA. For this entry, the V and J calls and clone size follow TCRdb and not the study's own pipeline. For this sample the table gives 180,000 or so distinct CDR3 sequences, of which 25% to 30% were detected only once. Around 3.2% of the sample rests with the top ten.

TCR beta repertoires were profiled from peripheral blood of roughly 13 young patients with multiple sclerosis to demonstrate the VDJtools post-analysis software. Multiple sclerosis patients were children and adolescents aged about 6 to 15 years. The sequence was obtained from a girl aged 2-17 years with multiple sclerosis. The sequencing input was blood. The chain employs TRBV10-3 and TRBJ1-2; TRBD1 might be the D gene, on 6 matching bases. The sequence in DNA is TGTGCCATCGGCCGTGCGGGGGCGGGGGACCCCGGTTACACCTTC. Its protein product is CAIGRAGAGDPGYTF.